This T cell receptor beta chain derives from a study of blood T cell repertoires in COVID-19. Study-level background: The analysed material was cDNA or gDNA that came from T cells, B-cell-depleted T cells, or PBMCs.

Per the authors' pipeline: Reference gene primer amplification gave nucleated cell count estimates. TCRdb keeps only in-frame clones here, not all; method: immunoSEQ multiplex PCR. The V and J calls and clone size are taken from that table; D and trimming were inferred from the DNA. Among about 110,000 clones, around 90% were seen once, and the ten largest hold 2% to 2.5%. Trimming removed 5 bases from V and 3 bases from J; junction bases left unmatched: 7. In germline, CDR1 is SGHTA, CDR2 FQGNSA. The CDR3 is made up of 15 amino acids. The sequenced sample was peripheral blood. The rearrangement joins TRBV7-2 to TRBJ2-3; the match to TRBD1 covers 8 bases. The sequence came from a human donor in a cohort sampled during active COVID-19. The CDR3 DNA reads TGTGCCAGCAGCGCAGGACAGGGTAAAACAGATACGCAGTATTTT. It specifies CASSAGQGKTDTQYF.